The next 27 T cell receptor beta chains were all read from a single sample in a study of CD8+CD57+ T cells in acquired aplastic anemia. Those patients picked for sequencing had displayed CD8+CD57+ cell expansion on flow cytometry. TCR beta VDJ and CDR3 profiling used genomic DNA as template. TCRdb reanalysed the reads using MiXCR and keeps one entry per CDR3 protein. Of some 170,000 distinct CDR3 sequences listed, around 50% were seen once; the top ten hold approximately 1%. Input material: sorted CD4+, CD8+, or CD8+CD57+ T cells (not recorded which) from PBMCs. The receptor source for this set is a human donor with aplastic anemia.

This clonotype turned up a few times. The gene calls are TRBV27 and TRBJ2-1, with TRBD2 matching 9 bases. With 7 bases clipped from V and 4 bases from J, the junction kept 5 bases outside the gene matches. The germline CDR1 and CDR2 sequences are MNHEY and SMNVEV (reference sequence). The CDR3 has 14 amino acids. CDR3 protein: CASTLAGPYNEQFF. DNA of the CDR3: TGTGCCAGCACCCTAGCGGGGCCTTACAATGAGCAGTTCTTC.

This CDR3 is CASSSPGQGGYTF. CDR3 sequence (DNA): TGTGCCAGCAGCTCCCCGGGACAGGGTGGCTACACCTTC. The chain carries TRBV7-9 and TRBJ1-2; 9 nucleotides line up with TRBD1. The CDR3 loop spans 13 amino acids. CDR1 is SEHNR, CDR2 FQNEAQ, per germline (reference sequence). V lost 4 bases to trimming and J lost 7 bases; unmatched junction nucleotides: 4.

V gene TRBV3-1 combines with J gene TRBJ1-1, with D tentatively TRBD1 (5 bases). The CDR3 contains 14 residues. V shed 1 base and J shed 1 base, with 7 bases lying between them. The V gene's germline CDR1 is LGHDT and CDR2 YNNKEL (reference sequence). Written as DNA, the CDR3 is TGTGCCAGCAGCCAAGGGGGGGGGAACACTGAAGCTTTCTTT. Translation gives CASSQGGGNTEAFF.

This clonotype was counted at least ten times. The V call is TRBV19, the J call TRBJ1-1; TRBD1 is a possible D gene (5 bases). Per germline, CDR1 LNHDA and CDR2 SQIVND (reference sequence). V lost 5 bases, J lost 8 bases, and 12 bases lay in between. The CDR3 runs 12 residues. DNA for the CDR3: TGTGCCAGTAGTCCCCTCGGGGCAGAAGCTTTCTTT. It yields the protein CASSPLGAEAFF.

V and J are TRBV11-2 and TRBJ2-1, with 7 bases aligning to TRBD2. The V and J ends lost 8 bases and 3 bases, in that order; junction bases with no gene match: 7. This CDR3 region has 14 residues. Germline V lookup: CDR1 SGHAT, CDR2 FQNNGV. The CDR3 nucleotides read TGTGCCAGCCGCAGACTAGCAGACTACAATGAGCAGTTCTTC. Translated: CASRRLADYNEQFF. Supplemented by reference TRBV11-2 and TRBJ2-1, the full variable domain reads EAGVAQSPRYKIIEKRQSVAFWCNPISGHATLYWYQQILGQGPKLLIQFQNNGVVDDSQLPKDRFSAERLKGVDSTLKIQPAKLEDSAVYLCASRRLADYNEQFFGPGTRLTVL.

The genes are TRBV5-1 and TRBJ2-3; TRBD1 agrees at 8 bases. The germline CDR1 and CDR2 sequences are SGHRS and YFSETQ. J was trimmed by 2 bases and V by 4 bases; bases with no gene match: 6. CDR3 length: 15 residues. The CDR3 nucleotides read TGCGCCAGCAGCATTATGGGACAGGTCACAGATACGCAGTATTTT. This translates into CASSIMGQVTDTQYF.

This clonotype was found once. The conserved closing phenylalanine or tryptophan is absent in this CDR3, likely reflecting a read error. The rearrangement links TRBV5-1 to TRBJ2-2, with D unclear. Deletions cut 1 base from V and 5 bases from J, with 9 bases between. The V gene's germline CDR1 is SGHRS and CDR2 YFSETQ. This CDR3 contains 14 residues. The chain's CDR3 is CASSLSTLTGELFL. DNA of the CDR3: TGCGCCAGCAGCTTGTCGACGCTAACCGGGGAGCTGTTTCTT.

Many counts were recorded for this clonotype. The chain carries TRBV7-2 and TRBJ1-1, with TRBD1 as a possible D gene (6 bases). V was cut by 5 bases and J by 6 bases, with 19 bases left in between. Germline V gene sequence: CDR1 SGHTA, CDR2 FQGNSA. The CDR3 has 15 residues. CDR3 region: CASSPNRDTLAEAFF. As DNA, the CDR3 is TGTGCCAGCAGCCCAAACCGGGACACTCTGGCTGAAGCTTTCTTT.

The chain uses TRBV19 and TRBJ1-1; D unclear. Trimming left V 5 bases short and J 4 bases short, with 11 bases between. The CDR3 sequence is 13 residues long. Germline lookup yields CDR1 LNHDA and CDR2 SQIVND (reference sequence). CDR3 protein: CASSPRPLTEAFF. CDR3 nucleotides: TGTGCCAGTAGTCCCCGTCCGCTCACTGAAGCTTTCTTT.

At least ten counts were recorded for this clonotype. This chain links TRBV6-1 with TRBJ1-1, with 8 bases identical to TRBD1. The CDR3 is made up of 14 amino acids. The ends lost 8 bases at V and 3 bases at J; junction bases unmatched: 8. Germline V gene lookup returns CDR1 MNHNS and CDR2 SASEGT. In DNA form, the CDR3 reads TGTGCCAGCGGAAAGACAGGGGCGGACACTGAAGCTTTCTTT. It translates to CASGKTGADTEAFF.

This chain joins TRBV20-1 and TRBJ2-7, with D perhaps matching TRBD1 (6 bases). Trimming shortened V by 3 bases and J by 2 bases, and 11 bases separated the two germline ends. CDR1 is DFQATT and CDR2 is SNEGSKA in the germline V gene (reference sequence). This CDR3 spans 13 amino acids. The CDR3: CSASDRSPYEQYF. As DNA, the CDR3 is TGCAGTGCTAGTGACAGGTCACCCTACGAGCAGTACTTC.

J is TRBJ2-7 and V is TRBV25-1, with D possibly being TRBD2 (6 bases). Trimming shortened V by 5 bases and J by 6 bases, and 11 bases separated the two germline ends. Germline CDR1 reads MGHDK; CDR2 reads SYGVNS. The CDR3 has 12 amino acids. This CDR3 reads CASSFLGGEQYF. CDR3 in DNA: TGTGCCAGCAGTTTTTTGGGGGGCGAGCAGTACTTC.

This clonotype showed up many times. The chain is built from TRBV5-1 and TRBJ1-4; D perhaps matches TRBD1 (5 bases). Germline CDR1 SGHRS, CDR2 YFSETQ. The CDR3 has 15 residues. V dropped 4 bases and J dropped 0 bases, with 10 bases sitting between them. The CDR3 here is CASSPGTATNEKLFF. The CDR3 nucleotides read TGCGCCAGCAGCCCCGGGACGGCAACTAATGAAAAACTGTTTTTT.

The CDR3 DNA reads TGTGCCAGCAGCTTAGACAGGGTCCCAGATACGCAGTATTTT. Protein sequence: CASSLDRVPDTQYF. This chain links TRBV7-6 with TRBJ2-3; tentatively, D is TRBD1 (6 bases). Germline values: CDR1 SGHVS, CDR2 FNYEAQ. This CDR3 is 14 amino acids long. Trimming stripped 1 base from V and 4 bases from J, with 9 bases between.

This clonotype was detected many times. This chain uses TRBV5-4 with TRBJ1-3; D not resolved. Germline CDR1 is SGHNT and CDR2 is YYREEE (reference sequence). V gave up 3 bases and J gave up 2 bases, with 6 bases separating them. The CDR3 covers 13 residues. CDR3 in amino acids: CASSSNTGNTIYF. In DNA form, the CDR3 reads TGTGCCAGCAGCTCAAATACTGGAAACACCATATATTTT.

Worth noting for this clonotype: Sequence at one end of the junction differs from germline and may be a read error. The chain joins TRBV7-9 to TRBJ2-1; no firm D call. CDR1 is SEHNR and CDR2 is FQNEAQ in the germline V gene (reference sequence). CDR3 length: 13 residues. CDR3 amino acids: CANSHGPYNGQFF. In DNA, the CDR3 is TGTGCCAACAGTCATGGACCCTACAATGGGCAGTTCTTC. Full variable domain (outside the CDR3, taken from reference TRBV7-9 and TRBJ2-1): DTGVSQNPRHKITKRGQNVTFRCDPISEHNRLYWYRQTLGQGPEFLTYFQNEAQLEKSRLLSDRFSAERPKGSFSTLEIQRTEQGDSAMYLCANSHGPYNGQFFGPGTRLTVL.

The chain carries TRBV10-1 and TRBJ2-2; D perhaps matches TRBD1 (6 bases). This CDR3 region has 14 residues. Trimming stripped 3 bases from V and 6 bases from J, with 11 bases between. Per the germline V gene, CDR1 is WNHNN and CDR2 is SYGVQD (reference sequence). CDR3 residues: CASSDGTQAGELFF. The CDR3 nucleotides are TGCGCCAGCAGTGATGGGACACAGGCCGGGGAGCTGTTTTTT.

The chain carries TRBV11-2 and TRBJ2-7, with 7 bases lining up with TRBD1. Germline CDR1 and CDR2: SGHAT and FQNNGV. Losses at the gene ends were 3 bases for V and 3 bases for J; bases not matched to a gene: 11. The CDR3 extends over 16 amino acids. DNA for the CDR3: TGTGCCAGCAGCTTTGGGGCAGGGGGAATCGGCTACGAGCAGTACTTC. Residues: CASSFGAGGIGYEQYF.

This clonotype was detected only once. A much larger clone differs from this one at a single base, so this may be a read error. The conserved final phenylalanine or tryptophan is absent from the CDR3, which likely points to a read error. The chain links TRBV12-3 or TRBV12-4 to TRBJ1-1; 10 bases are shared with TRBD1. The CDR3 length is 13 residues. V lost 5 bases to trimming and J lost 7 bases; unmatched junction nucleotides: 4. The CDR3 here is CASSLTGGHEAFL. CDR3 nucleotides: TGTGCCAGCAGTCTGACAGGGGGCCATGAAGCTTTCCTT.

Regarding this clonotype: A read error is possible here, since a much larger clone lies one base away. CDR3: CASTNGMYEQYF. CDR3 sequence (DNA): TGTGCCAGCACCAACGGTATGTACGAGCAGTACTTC. The genes are TRBV6-2 or TRBV6-3 and TRBJ2-7; unclear D gene. V lost 7 bases, J lost 4 bases, and 11 bases lay in between. Germline lookup yields CDR1 MNHEY and CDR2 SVGEGT. This CDR3 is 12 amino acids long.

The chain combines TRBV24-1 with TRBJ2-1; weak D call: TRBD1 (5 bases). Looked up from germline, CDR1 is KGHDR and CDR2 is SFDVKD. The CDR3 extends over 14 amino acids. Between the trimmed V and J ends, which lost 0 bases and 3 bases, there was a span of 5 bases. The DNA of the CDR3 is TGTGCCACCAGTGATTTGGACAGCTACAATGAGCAGTTCTTC. Translated: CATSDLDSYNEQFF.

The V gene is TRBV2, the J gene TRBJ2-2, with TRBD1 identical over 9 bases. V lost 6 bases to trimming and J lost 0 bases; unmatched junction nucleotides: 5. The CDR3 is 16 amino acids. The germline V gene has CDR1 SNHLY and CDR2 FYNNEI. Here the CDR3 DNA reads TGTGCCAGCAGAGGACAGGGGCTACCGAACACCGGGGAGCTGTTTTTT. It codes for CASRGQGLPNTGELFF.

In regard to this clonotype: A read error may be the cause here, since a much bigger clone is one base away. The chain recombines TRBV11-1 with TRBJ2-3; D uncertain. Deletions cut 6 bases from V and 2 bases from J, with 18 bases between. This CDR3 region has 16 residues. From germline, CDR1 is SGHAT and CDR2 FQDESV (reference sequence). CDR3 coding DNA: TGTGCCAGCAGTATACCCTCGGGCTTTATCACAGATACGCAGTATTTT. Protein sequence: CASSIPSGFITDTQYF.

This clonotype occurred many times. The chain joins TRBV7-3 to TRBJ2-3; D remains unclear. Germline-derived CDR1 and CDR2 are SGHTA and FQGTGA. Between the trimmed V and J ends, which lost 4 bases and 0 bases, there was a span of 8 bases. The CDR3 contains 14 residues. The CDR3 DNA sequence: TGTGCCAGCAGCTCCCGACACAGCACAGATACGCAGTATTTT. Encoded protein: CASSSRHSTDTQYF. The variable domain in full, with the rest retrieved from reference TRBV7-3 and TRBJ2-3, is GAGVSQTPSNKVTEKGKYVELRCDPISGHTALYWYRQSLGQGPEFLIYFQGTGAADDSGLPNDRFFAVRPEGSVSTLKIQRTERGDSAVYLCASSSRHSTDTQYFGPGTRLTVL.

The V call is TRBV4-3, the J call TRBJ2-2; no clear D gene. The germline V and J ends were trimmed by 4 bases and 9 bases, with 12 bases remaining between them. Germline CDR1 LGHNA, CDR2 YSLEER. This CDR3 is built from 13 residues. The chain's CDR3 is CASSPAGTRELFF. In nucleotides, the CDR3 is TGCGCCAGCAGCCCCGCCGGAACGAGGGAGCTGTTTTTT.

Concerning this clonotype itself: This sequence may be a read error, since a much larger clone differs from it by one base. This rearrangement joins TRBV27 to TRBJ2-7; 10 bases agree with TRBD2. Germline CDR1 reads MNHEY; CDR2 reads SMNVEV (reference sequence). The junction had 1 base not matched to a gene; V was cut back by 3 bases and J by 2 bases. This CDR3 comprises 14 residues. CDR3 sequence reads: CASSFGTSAYEQYF. The CDR3, as DNA: TGTGCCAGCAGTTTCGGGACTAGCGCCTACGAGCAGTACTTC.

This clonotype was recorded at least ten times. The chain recombines TRBV20-1 with TRBJ2-1; the match to TRBD2 covers 8 bases. The junction had 7 bases not matched to a gene; V was cut back by 5 bases and J by 7 bases. Germline CDR1 is DFQATT and CDR2 is SNEGSKA (reference sequence). The CDR3 is 13 residues long. The chain's CDR3 is CSAPGTSENEQFF. The DNA for the CDR3 is TGCAGTGCTCCCGGGACTAGTGAGAATGAGCAGTTCTTC.